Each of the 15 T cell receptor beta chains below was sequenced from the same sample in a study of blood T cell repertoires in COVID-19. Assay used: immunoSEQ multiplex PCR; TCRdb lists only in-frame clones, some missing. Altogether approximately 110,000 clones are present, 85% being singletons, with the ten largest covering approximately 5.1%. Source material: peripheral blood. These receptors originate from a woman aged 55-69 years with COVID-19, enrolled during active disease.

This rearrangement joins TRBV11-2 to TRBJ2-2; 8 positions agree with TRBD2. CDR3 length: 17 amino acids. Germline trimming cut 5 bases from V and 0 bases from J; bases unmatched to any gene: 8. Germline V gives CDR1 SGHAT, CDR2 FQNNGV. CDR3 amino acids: CASSPPGSGANTGELFF. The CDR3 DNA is TGTGCCAGCAGCCCCCCCGGTAGCGGGGCGAACACCGGGGAGCTGTTTTTT.

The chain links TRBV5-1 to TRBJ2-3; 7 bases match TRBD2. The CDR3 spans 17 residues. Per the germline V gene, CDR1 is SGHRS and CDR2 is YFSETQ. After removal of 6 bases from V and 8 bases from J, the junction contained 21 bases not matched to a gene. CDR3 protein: CASTRLGTTRDHLTQYF. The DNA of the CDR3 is TGCGCCAGCACCAGACTCGGGACTACGCGAGACCACCTTACGCAGTATTTT.

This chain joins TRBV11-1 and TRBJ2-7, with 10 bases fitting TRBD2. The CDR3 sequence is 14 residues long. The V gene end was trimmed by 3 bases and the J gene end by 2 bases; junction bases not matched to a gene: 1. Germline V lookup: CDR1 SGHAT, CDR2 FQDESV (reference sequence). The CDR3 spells CASSFLAGAYEQYF. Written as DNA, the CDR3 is TGTGCCAGCAGCTTTCTAGCGGGGGCCTACGAGCAGTACTTC.

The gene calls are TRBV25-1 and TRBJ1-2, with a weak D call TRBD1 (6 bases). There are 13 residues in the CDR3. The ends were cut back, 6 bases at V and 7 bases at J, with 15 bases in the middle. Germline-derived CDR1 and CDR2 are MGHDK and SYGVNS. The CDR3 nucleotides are TGTGCCAGCAGGATAGGGGGAGAGGGTGGCTACACCTTC. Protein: CASRIGGEGGYTF.

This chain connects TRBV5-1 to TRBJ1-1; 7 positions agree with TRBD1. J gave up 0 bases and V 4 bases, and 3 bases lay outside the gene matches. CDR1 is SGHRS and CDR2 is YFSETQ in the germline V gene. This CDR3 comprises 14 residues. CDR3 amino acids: CASSGDRMNTEAFF. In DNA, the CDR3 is TGCGCCAGCAGCGGGGACAGAATGAACACTGAAGCTTTCTTT.

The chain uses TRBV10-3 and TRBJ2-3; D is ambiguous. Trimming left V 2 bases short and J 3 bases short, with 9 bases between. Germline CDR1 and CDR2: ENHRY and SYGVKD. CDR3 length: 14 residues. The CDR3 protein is CAISEGFSTDTQYF. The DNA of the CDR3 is TGTGCCATCAGTGAGGGCTTCTCGACAGATACGCAGTATTTT.

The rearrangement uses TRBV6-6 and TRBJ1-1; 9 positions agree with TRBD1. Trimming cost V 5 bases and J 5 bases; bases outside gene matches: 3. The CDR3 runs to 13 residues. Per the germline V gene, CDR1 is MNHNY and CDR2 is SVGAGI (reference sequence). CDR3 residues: CASSGTGSTEAFF. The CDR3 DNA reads TGTGCCAGCAGTGGGACAGGGTCGACTGAAGCTTTCTTT.

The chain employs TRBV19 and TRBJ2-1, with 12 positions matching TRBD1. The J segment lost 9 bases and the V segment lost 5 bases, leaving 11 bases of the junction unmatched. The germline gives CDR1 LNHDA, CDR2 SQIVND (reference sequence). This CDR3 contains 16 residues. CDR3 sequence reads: CASSQTPGQGAGEQFF. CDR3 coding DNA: TGTGCCAGTAGTCAGACCCCGGGACAGGGGGCAGGTGAGCAGTTCTTC.

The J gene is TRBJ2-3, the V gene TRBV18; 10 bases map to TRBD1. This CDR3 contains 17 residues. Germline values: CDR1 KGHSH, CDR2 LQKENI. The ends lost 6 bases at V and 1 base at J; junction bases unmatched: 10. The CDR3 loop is CASSRDRTGGGTDTQYF. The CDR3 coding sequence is TGTGCCAGCTCGCGAGACCGGACAGGGGGGGGCACAGATACGCAGTATTTT.

The CDR3 sequence: CASRSGVGANYGYTF. CDR3 sequence (DNA): TGTGCCAGCCGCTCGGGGGTTGGGGCTAACTATGGCTACACCTTC. The rearrangement joins TRBV2 to TRBJ1-2, with a tentative D call TRBD1 (5 bases). There are 15 residues in the CDR3. Per the germline V gene, CDR1 is SNHLY and CDR2 is FYNNEI. Trimming stripped 8 bases from V and 0 bases from J, with 16 bases between.

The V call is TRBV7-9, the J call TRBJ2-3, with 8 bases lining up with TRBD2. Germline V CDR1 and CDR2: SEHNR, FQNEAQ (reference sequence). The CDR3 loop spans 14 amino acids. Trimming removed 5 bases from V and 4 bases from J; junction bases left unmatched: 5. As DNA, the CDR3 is TGTGCCAGCAGCCCGGGGGGGGCGGCAGATACGCAGTATTTT. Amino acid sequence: CASSPGGAADTQYF.

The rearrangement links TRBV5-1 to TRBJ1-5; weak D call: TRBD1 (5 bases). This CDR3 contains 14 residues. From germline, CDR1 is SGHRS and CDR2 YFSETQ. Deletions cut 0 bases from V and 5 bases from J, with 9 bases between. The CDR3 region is CASSLARVYQPQHF. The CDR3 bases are TGCGCCAGCAGCTTGGCCAGGGTTTATCAGCCCCAGCATTTT.

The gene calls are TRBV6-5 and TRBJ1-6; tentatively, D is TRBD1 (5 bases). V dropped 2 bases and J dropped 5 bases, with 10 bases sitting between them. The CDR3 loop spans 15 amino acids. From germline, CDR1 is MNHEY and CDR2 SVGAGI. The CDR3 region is CASSYTDSHNSPLHF. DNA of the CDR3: TGTGCCAGCAGTTACACTGACAGTCATAATTCACCCCTCCACTTT.

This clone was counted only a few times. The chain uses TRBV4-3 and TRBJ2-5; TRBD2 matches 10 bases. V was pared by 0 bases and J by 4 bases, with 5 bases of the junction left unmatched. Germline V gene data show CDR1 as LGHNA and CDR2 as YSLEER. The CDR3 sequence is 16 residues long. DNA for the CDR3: TGCGCCAGCAGCCAAGAGAGAAGACTAGCGGGAGAGACCCAGTACTTC. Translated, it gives CASSQERRLAGETQYF.

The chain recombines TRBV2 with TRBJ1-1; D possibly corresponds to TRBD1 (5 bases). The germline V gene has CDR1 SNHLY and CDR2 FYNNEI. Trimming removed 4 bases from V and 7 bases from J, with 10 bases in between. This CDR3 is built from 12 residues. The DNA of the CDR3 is TGTGCCAGCAGTGTGGGGGGGAATGAAGCTTTCTTT. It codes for CASSVGGNEAFF.